The source of this TCR beta chain is a study of blood T cell repertoires in COVID-19. The length of the CDR3 is 19 residues. V lost 5 bases and J lost 4; bases outside the gene matches: 13. Germline V gene sequence: CDR1 SGHTS, CDR2 YDEGEE. All enrollees were roughly 18 to 100 years old and from about two dozen US areas. Assay used: immunoSEQ multiplex PCR; TCRdb lists only in-frame clones, some missing. Here the sample spans more than 300,000 clones, around 87% being singletons. This clonotype was obtained from a man aged 35 to 55 in a cohort exposed to, infected with or recovered from COVID-19 (not recorded which). The sequenced material came from PBMCs or T cells enriched from blood (not recorded which). The V and J genes are TRBV5-8 and TRBJ2-6; 12 bases are a match to TRBD1. The CDR3 coding sequence is TGTGCCAGCAGTAGACGGGCCGGGACAGGGGGCTCCGGGGCCAACGTCCTGACTTTC. Translation gives CASSRRAGTGGSGANVLTF.